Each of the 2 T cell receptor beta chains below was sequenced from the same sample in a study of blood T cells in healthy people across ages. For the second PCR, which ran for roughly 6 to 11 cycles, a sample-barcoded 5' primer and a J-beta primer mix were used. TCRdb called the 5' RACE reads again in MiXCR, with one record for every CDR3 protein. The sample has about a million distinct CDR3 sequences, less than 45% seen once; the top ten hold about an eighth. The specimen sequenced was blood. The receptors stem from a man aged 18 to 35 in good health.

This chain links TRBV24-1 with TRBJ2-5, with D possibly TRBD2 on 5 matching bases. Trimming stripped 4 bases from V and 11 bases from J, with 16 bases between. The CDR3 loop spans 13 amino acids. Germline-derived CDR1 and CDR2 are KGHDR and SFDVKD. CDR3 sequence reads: CATSEDSENEQYF. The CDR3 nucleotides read TGTGCCACCAGTGAGGATAGCGAGAATGAGCAGTACTTC.

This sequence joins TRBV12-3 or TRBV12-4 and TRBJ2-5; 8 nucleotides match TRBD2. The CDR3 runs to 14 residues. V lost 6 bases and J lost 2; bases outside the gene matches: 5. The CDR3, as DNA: TGTGCCAGCAGATTGACTAGCGTACAAGAGACCCAGTACTTC. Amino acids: CASRLTSVQETQYF.